This record covers a single TCR beta chain. Its cognate antigen is unknown. These data are taken from a study of CD8 T cells in Susac syndrome. General study findings and limits: The number of individuals included in the study's TCR sequencing and HLA analysis was acknowledged as relatively small.

The RNA input was 0.5 to 1 ug, and it was reverse transcribed with random hexamers. Across 54 Vbeta and 13 Jbeta, TCR beta CDR3 was amplified with immunoSEQ multiplex PCR. One entry per CDR3 protein results from TCRdb running MiXCR on the immunoSEQ multiplex PCR reads. The sample contains 40,000 to 55,000 distinct CDR3 sequences, 93% of which appear only once. Negative isolation yielded CD4+ and CD8+ T cells, and FACS enriched TEMRA cells. V was trimmed by 2 bases and J by 8 bases, leaving 15 bases between them. The CDR3 contains 13 residues. Germline loops: CDR1 GTSNPN, CDR2 SVGIG (reference sequence).

Sequencing input: CD8+ T cells from PBMCs. V and J are TRBV30 and TRBJ1-2; D unresolved. This TCR derives from a human donor with multiple sclerosis. The CDR3 sequence: CAWSPDMLRGYTF. CDR3 sequence (DNA): TGTGCCTGGAGTCCAGATATGCTACGAGGCTACACCTTC.